The 30 T cell receptor beta chains listed next were all sequenced from one sample in a study of OX40 agonist ivuxolimab in advanced cancers. Assay: immunoSEQ multiplex PCR; the TCRdb copy retains only in-frame clones and omits some. The sample records roughly 100,000 clones, more than 80% being singletons. Sequencing used CD4+ or CD8+ T cells sorted from blood, obtained in a trial of the OX40 agonist ivuxolimab. The receptor set was obtained from an adult with an advanced solid tumor such as melanoma, head and neck, liver or kidney cancer.

The chain recombines TRBV7-9 with TRBJ2-1, with D perhaps being TRBD1 or TRBD2 (5 bases each). V was clipped by 5 bases and J by 9 bases, with 14 bases between them. The germline V gene encodes CDR1 SEHNR and CDR2 FQNEAQ (reference sequence). The CDR3 runs to 13 residues. DNA for the CDR3: TGTGCCAGCAGCCCCGGGGCCCTTATTGAGCAGTTCTTC. Its protein product is CASSPGALIEQFF.

The genes are TRBV12-5 and TRBJ2-2, with unresolved D. This CDR3 has 14 amino acids. CDR1 and CDR2 (germline): LGHNT, FRNRAP. The V and J ends lost 1 base and 2 bases respectively, with 5 bases between them. The CDR3, as DNA: TGTGCTAGTGGTTTGGGGCTAAACACCGGGGAGCTGTTTTTT. Its translation is CASGLGLNTGELFF.

V usage is TRBV5-5 and J usage is TRBJ1-6, with TRBD1 as a possible D gene (5 bases). Deletions cut 5 bases from V and 0 bases from J, with 18 bases between. This CDR3 has 18 residues. Germline CDR1 is SGHKS and CDR2 is YYEKEE (reference sequence). CDR3 protein: CASRAGTPQASYNSPLHF. As DNA, the CDR3 is TGTGCCAGCAGGGCCGGGACCCCTCAGGCCTCCTATAATTCACCCCTCCACTTT.

The DNA of the CDR3 is TGTGCCAGCAGCTTAAATGTGGACAGCTACAATGAGCAGTTCTTC. Protein sequence: CASSLNVDSYNEQFF. J is TRBJ2-1 and V is TRBV7-7, with D possibly being TRBD1 (6 bases). Per the germline V gene, CDR1 is SSHAT and CDR2 is FNYEAQ (reference sequence). The CDR3 totals 15 residues. The V end lost 2 bases, the J end lost 3 bases, and 11 bases lay between the germline ends.

This chain joins TRBV25-1 and TRBJ1-2; a possible D gene is TRBD1 (5 bases). The germline V gene has CDR1 MGHDK and CDR2 SYGVNS. This CDR3 is 13 amino acids long. Trimming left V 1 base short and J 8 bases short, with 11 bases between. The CDR3, as DNA: TGTGCCAGCAGTGAATTTCACCAGGGAGGCTACACCTTC. Protein sequence: CASSEFHQGGYTF.

This chain joins TRBV7-9 and TRBJ2-7; D gene unclear. This CDR3 region has 12 residues. The ends were cut back, 3 bases at V and 0 bases at J, with 3 bases in the middle. The germline V gene encodes CDR1 SEHNR and CDR2 FQNEAQ (reference sequence). CDR3 DNA: TGTGCCAGCAGCTTTAGCTCCTACGAGCAGTACTTC. Translating it yields CASSFSSYEQYF.

The chain has TRBV18 and TRBJ1-4, with 9 bases matching TRBD1. This CDR3 has 15 amino acids. Germline CDR1 reads KGHSH; CDR2 reads LQKENI. V was clipped by 4 bases and J by 4 bases; unmatched bases: 4. The CDR3 reads CASSQDRGGNEKLFF. CDR3 nucleotides: TGTGCCAGCTCACAGGACAGGGGTGGTAATGAAAAACTGTTTTTT.

The CDR3 loop is CASSVAGQPSDEQYF. CDR3 DNA: TGTGCCAGCAGCGTAGCGGGACAGCCTTCGGACGAGCAGTACTTC. This sequence joins TRBV9 and TRBJ2-5; 7 bases line up with TRBD1. Gene TRBJ2-7 matches the end of the DNA better, so the J call may be wrong. Germline V gene lookup returns CDR1 SGDLS and CDR2 YYNGEE. The CDR3 covers 15 residues.

This clone was observed a handful of times. The V and J genes are TRBV5-8 and TRBJ1-2; D call uncertain. Germline lookup yields CDR1 SGHTS and CDR2 YDEGEE. Trimming left V 4 bases short and J 7 bases short, with 11 bases between. The CDR3 is 12 residues long. In DNA form, the CDR3 reads TGTGCCAGCAGCCCCCGATCCAGTGGCTACACCTTC. It yields the protein CASSPRSSGYTF.

This sequence joins TRBV23-1 and TRBJ2-7; 7 bases fit TRBD1. TRBV23-1 is treated as an ORF (open reading frame) with a function not yet certain. CDR3 length: 18 residues. V was pared by 0 bases and J by 0 bases, with 11 bases of the junction left unmatched. The CDR3 region is CASSQSEGASWSSYEQYF. For the CDR3, the DNA is TGCGCCAGCAGTCAATCTGAGGGGGCGTCATGGAGCTCCTACGAGCAGTACTTC.

As concerns this clone: A read error may explain this, as a much larger clone is one base away. Other DNA sequences from this sample encode an identical CDR3 as well. The chain has TRBV7-3 and TRBJ1-1; no firm D call. V lost 5 bases, J lost 7 bases, and 17 bases lay in between. This CDR3 is built from 14 residues. The germline gives CDR1 SGHTA, CDR2 FQGTGA. The CDR3 coding sequence is TGTGCCAGCAGCCCAGAAGGGCTCGGGGATGAAGCTTTCTTT. Translated, it gives CASSPEGLGDEAFF.

CDR3 residues: CASSTPGLAGQETQYF. CDR3 bases: TGCGCCAGCAGCACCCCGGGACTAGCGGGTCAAGAGACCCAGTACTTC. The J gene is TRBJ2-5, the V gene TRBV10-1; 12 bases map to TRBD2. The CDR3 consists of 16 residues. V lost 6 bases to trimming and J lost 2 bases; unmatched junction nucleotides: 7. Germline CDR1 WNHNN, CDR2 SYGVQD (reference sequence).

This rearrangement joins TRBV7-9 to TRBJ1-4, with unresolved D. CDR3 length: 16 residues. V shed 2 bases and J shed 2 bases, with 12 bases lying between them. Germline V gives CDR1 SEHNR, CDR2 FQNEAQ (reference sequence). The CDR3 DNA reads as TGTGCCAGCAGCTTAAGTCGCGCGGGGACTAATGAAAAACTGTTTTTT. This gives the protein CASSLSRAGTNEKLFF.

The rearrangement uses TRBV7-3 and TRBJ2-7; tentatively, D is TRBD1 (5 bases). Trimming shortened V by 4 bases and J by 2 bases, and 9 bases separated the two germline ends. The CDR3 is 13 residues long. Germline assignment: CDR1 SGHTA and CDR2 FQGTGA. CDR3 coding DNA: TGTGCCAGCAGCTATGGACAAGCCTACGAGCAGTACTTC. Protein sequence: CASSYGQAYEQYF.

The V and J genes are TRBV5-1 and TRBJ1-6; D is undetermined. V shed 2 bases and J shed 8 bases, with 17 bases lying between them. The CDR3 sequence is 16 residues long. CDR1 is SGHRS and CDR2 is YFSETQ in the germline V gene. CDR3 residues: CASSLTGSPVDSPLHF. CDR3 coding DNA: TGCGCCAGCAGCTTAACTGGATCTCCCGTGGATTCACCCCTCCACTTT.

The CDR3 DNA follows: TGTGCCTCCGGGATCTATGGCTACACCTTC. The encoded protein is CASGIYGYTF. V and J are TRBV30 and TRBJ1-2, with no clear D. Deletions cut 7 bases from V and 4 bases from J, with 7 bases between. The CDR3 loop spans 10 amino acids. Germline V gene lookup returns CDR1 GTSNPN and CDR2 SVGIG (reference sequence).

The genes are TRBV6-6 and TRBJ1-2, with 7 nucleotides matching TRBD1. V lost 4 bases and J lost 4; bases outside the gene matches: 3. The CDR3 sequence is 13 residues long. Germline V CDR1 and CDR2: MNHNY, SVGAGI (reference sequence). The CDR3 bases are TGTGCCAGCAGTTCCACAGGGGTCTATGGCTACACCTTC. The encoded protein is CASSSTGVYGYTF.

The rearrangement links TRBV7-6 to TRBJ2-2, with D uncertain. Per germline, CDR1 SGHVS and CDR2 FNYEAQ. This CDR3 spans 13 amino acids. V was clipped by 4 bases and J by 4 bases, with 7 bases between them. CDR3 DNA: TGTGCCAGCAGCTACGGGTCCACCGGGGAGCTGTTTTTT. This translates into CASSYGSTGELFF.

The chain uses TRBV5-1 and TRBJ1-3, with D unclear. This CDR3 region has 14 residues. Germline lookup yields CDR1 SGHRS and CDR2 YFSETQ. Deletions cut 0 bases from V and 0 bases from J, with 4 bases between. The chain's CDR3 is CASSLGSSGNTIYF. As DNA, the CDR3 is TGCGCCAGCAGCTTGGGGTCCTCTGGAAACACCATATATTTT. The variable domain in full, completed from reference TRBV5-1 and TRBJ1-3, reads KAGVTQTPRYLIKTRGQQVTLSCSPISGHRSVSWYQQTPGQGLQFLFEYFSETQRNKGNFPGRFSGRQFSNSRSEMNVSTLELGDSALYLCASSLGSSGNTIYFGEGSWLTVV.

The V call is TRBV6-5, the J call TRBJ1-2; possible D gene TRBD1, 6 bases. The CDR3 is 15 amino acids. The ends were cut back, 2 bases at V and 4 bases at J, with 14 bases in the middle. CDR1 is MNHEY and CDR2 is SVGAGI in the germline V gene. CDR3 DNA: TGTGCCAGCAGTTACCTAGGCGGGGGCGGCTATGGCTACACCTTC. Protein sequence: CASSYLGGGGYGYTF.

The chain carries TRBV9 and TRBJ2-3; 10 nucleotides agree with TRBD2. Germline-derived CDR1 and CDR2 are SGDLS and YYNGEE. The CDR3 covers 17 residues. After removal of 0 bases from V and 0 bases from J, the junction contained 4 bases not matched to a gene. CDR3 region: CASSVAIAGGSTDTQYF. For the CDR3, the DNA is TGTGCCAGCAGCGTAGCGATAGCGGGGGGAAGCACAGATACGCAGTATTTT.

The V and J genes are TRBV12-5 and TRBJ1-1; a possible D gene is TRBD1 (6 bases). The CDR3 spans 12 residues. The V gene's germline CDR1 is LGHNT and CDR2 FRNRAP. The CDR3: CATGSGDTEAFF. CDR3 nucleotide sequence: TGTGCCACGGGGTCAGGGGACACTGAAGCTTTCTTT.

This clone has a single count. The chain links TRBV9 to TRBJ2-1, with TRBD1 matching over 7 bases. Unmatched junction bases numbered 7, after V lost 4 bases and J lost 6 bases. There are 14 residues in the CDR3. Germline V gene sequence: CDR1 SGDLS, CDR2 YYNGEE. The CDR3 loop is CASSPRTGGNEQFF. In DNA, the CDR3 is TGTGCCAGCAGCCCCCGGACAGGCGGCAATGAGCAGTTCTTC.

This chain links TRBV6-5 with TRBJ2-7; D gene uncertain. The CDR3 covers 11 residues. CDR1 and CDR2 (germline): MNHEY, SVGAGI. V dropped 3 bases and J dropped 5 bases, with 5 bases sitting between them. The CDR3 is CASSYKNEQYF. CDR3 nucleotide sequence: TGTGCCAGCAGTTATAAGAACGAGCAGTACTTC.

The chain recombines TRBV9 with TRBJ2-1, with D unresolved. The CDR3 is made up of 15 amino acids. V was clipped by 4 bases and J by 8 bases, with 19 bases between them. Germline V CDR1 and CDR2: SGDLS, YYNGEE. The CDR3 DNA sequence: TGTGCCAGCAGCACCCCTGGATTCACCCGCGATGAGCAGTTCTTC. It codes for CASSTPGFTRDEQFF.

The chain employs TRBV7-2 and TRBJ1-5; D is perhaps TRBD1 (5 bases). The CDR3 extends over 14 amino acids. The germline CDR1 and CDR2 sequences are SGHTA and FQGNSA. Trimming shortened V by 0 bases and J by 9 bases, and 12 bases separated the two germline ends. In nucleotides, the CDR3 is TGTGCCAGCAGCTTAGCGCAGGGCACCCCGCCCCAGCATTTT. Protein sequence: CASSLAQGTPPQHF.

The chain uses TRBV5-4 and TRBJ2-5; possible D gene TRBD2, 5 bases. The assigned J gene may be wrong: the sequence end matches TRBJ2-7 better. Germline V gene data show CDR1 as SGHNT and CDR2 as YYREEE (reference sequence). CDR3 size: 14 residues. The CDR3 nucleotides read TGTGCCAGCAGCTTGGCAGGCCGGGATACCGAGCAGTACTTC. Amino acids: CASSLAGRDTEQYF.

V usage is TRBV4-1 and J usage is TRBJ2-3; no firm D call. CDR1 is MGHRA and CDR2 is YSYEKL in the germline V gene. The CDR3 is made up of 16 amino acids. Trimming took 0 bases from V and 1 from J, leaving 11 bases between them. The CDR3 DNA is TGCGCCAGCAGCCAAGAAGGAACCAGAGGCACAGATACGCAGTATTTT. It codes for CASSQEGTRGTDTQYF.

This clone was detected only once. This sequence joins TRBV12-1 and TRBJ2-2; whether TRBD2, the table's D call, matches the DNA was not checked. TRBV12-1 is classified as a pseudogene. The CDR3 has 16 amino acids. The CDR3 loop reads CASPDRGGGNTGELFF. The CDR3 DNA reads as TGTGCCAGCCCCGATCGGGGAGGGGGGAACACCGGGGAGCTGTTTTTT.

V gene TRBV7-2 combines with J gene TRBJ1-1; no definite D call. Trimming took 1 base from V and 6 from J, leaving 9 bases between them. Germline CDR1 reads SGHTA; CDR2 reads FQGNSA. The CDR3 contains 13 residues. The CDR3 sequence is CASSLVSRAEAFF. CDR3 sequence (DNA): TGTGCCAGCAGCTTAGTGTCCCGGGCTGAAGCTTTCTTT.